This T cell receptor beta chain derives from a study of blood T cell repertoires in COVID-19. This clone was recorded a few times. At one end, the junction sequence differs from germline, possibly due to a read error. This CDR3 is built from 14 residues. Germline CDR1 and CDR2: SSHAT and FNYEAQ (reference sequence). Some clones are missing from TCRdb's copy, which holds only in-frame ones; the method was immunoSEQ multiplex PCR. The sample includes fewer than 80,000 clones, more than 90% seen only once; the top ten take approximately 5%. The sample consisted of peripheral blood. The clonotype originates from a human donor in a cohort sampled during active COVID-19. This sequence joins TRBV7-7 and TRBJ2-5; no clear D. CDR3 DNA sequence: TGTGCTAGCAGCCCCCCGGGTCTTGGAGAGACCCAGTACTTC. As protein: CASSPPGLGETQYF.